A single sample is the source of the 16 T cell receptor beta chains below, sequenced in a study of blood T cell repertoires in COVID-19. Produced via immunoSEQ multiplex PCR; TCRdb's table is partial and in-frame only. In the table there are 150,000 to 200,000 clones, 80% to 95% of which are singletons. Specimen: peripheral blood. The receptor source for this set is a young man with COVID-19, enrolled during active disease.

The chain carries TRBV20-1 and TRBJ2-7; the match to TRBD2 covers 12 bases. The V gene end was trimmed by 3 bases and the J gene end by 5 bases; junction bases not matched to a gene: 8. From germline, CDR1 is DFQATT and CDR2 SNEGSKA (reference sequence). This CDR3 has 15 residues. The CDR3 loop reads CSASRTSGTRHEQYF. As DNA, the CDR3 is TGCAGTGCTAGTAGGACTAGCGGGACGCGTCACGAGCAGTACTTC.

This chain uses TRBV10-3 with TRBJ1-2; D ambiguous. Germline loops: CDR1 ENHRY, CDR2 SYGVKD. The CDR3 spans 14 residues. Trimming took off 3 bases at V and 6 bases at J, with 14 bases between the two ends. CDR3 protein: CAISDPSEDDGYTF. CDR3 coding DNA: TGTGCCATCAGTGACCCTTCAGAGGATGATGGCTACACCTTC.

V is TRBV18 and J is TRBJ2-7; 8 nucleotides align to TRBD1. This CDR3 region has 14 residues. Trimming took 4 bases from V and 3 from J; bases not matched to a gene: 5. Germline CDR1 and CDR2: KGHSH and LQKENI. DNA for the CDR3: TGTGCCAGCTCACTCAACAGGGGGGACTACGAGCAGTACTTC. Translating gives CASSLNRGDYEQYF.

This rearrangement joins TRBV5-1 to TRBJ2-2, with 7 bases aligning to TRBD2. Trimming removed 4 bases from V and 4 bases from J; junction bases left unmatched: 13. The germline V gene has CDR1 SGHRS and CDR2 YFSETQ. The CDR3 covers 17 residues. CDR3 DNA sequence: TGCGCCAGCAGCGGCCTGGGAGGGTTCGATGGCACCGGGGAGCTGTTTTTT. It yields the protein CASSGLGGFDGTGELFF. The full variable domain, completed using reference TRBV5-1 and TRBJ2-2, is KAGVTQTPRYLIKTRGQQVTLSCSPISGHRSVSWYQQTPGQGLQFLFEYFSETQRNKGNFPGRFSGRQFSNSRSEMNVSTLELGDSALYLCASSGLGGFDGTGELFFGEGSRLTVL.

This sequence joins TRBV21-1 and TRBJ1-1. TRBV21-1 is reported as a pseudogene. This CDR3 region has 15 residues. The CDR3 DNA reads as TGTGCCAGCAGCAAACGGGGGAGGGAGGGCACTGAAGCTTTCTTT. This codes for CASSKRGREGTEAFF.

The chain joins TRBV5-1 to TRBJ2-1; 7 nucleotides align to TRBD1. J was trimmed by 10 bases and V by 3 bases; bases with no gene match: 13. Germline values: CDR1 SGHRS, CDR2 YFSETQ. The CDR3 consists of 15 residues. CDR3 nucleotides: TGCGCCAGCAGCTCGACAGGGTCGGGTTCGTGGGAGCAGTTCTTC. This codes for CASSSTGSGSWEQFF.

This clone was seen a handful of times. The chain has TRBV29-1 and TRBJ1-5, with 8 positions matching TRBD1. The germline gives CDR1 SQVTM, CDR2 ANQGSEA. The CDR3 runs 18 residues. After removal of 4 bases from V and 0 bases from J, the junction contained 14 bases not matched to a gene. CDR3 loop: CSVVGPGQAQYSNQPQHF. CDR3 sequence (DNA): TGCAGCGTTGTGGGACCGGGACAGGCCCAGTATAGCAATCAGCCCCAGCATTTT.

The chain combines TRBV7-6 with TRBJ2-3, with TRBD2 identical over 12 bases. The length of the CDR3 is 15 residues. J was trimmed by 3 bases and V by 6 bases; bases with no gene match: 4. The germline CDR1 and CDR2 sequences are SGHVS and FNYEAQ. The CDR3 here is CASSSGTSGTDTQYF. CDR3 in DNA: TGTGCCAGCAGTTCCGGGACTAGCGGGACAGATACGCAGTATTTT.

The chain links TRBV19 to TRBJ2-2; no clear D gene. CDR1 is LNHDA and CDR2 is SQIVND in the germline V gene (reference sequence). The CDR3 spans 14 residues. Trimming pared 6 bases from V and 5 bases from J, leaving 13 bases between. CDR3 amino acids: CASRGRLGTGELFF. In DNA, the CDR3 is TGTGCCAGTAGAGGCAGGTTAGGAACCGGGGAGCTGTTTTTT.

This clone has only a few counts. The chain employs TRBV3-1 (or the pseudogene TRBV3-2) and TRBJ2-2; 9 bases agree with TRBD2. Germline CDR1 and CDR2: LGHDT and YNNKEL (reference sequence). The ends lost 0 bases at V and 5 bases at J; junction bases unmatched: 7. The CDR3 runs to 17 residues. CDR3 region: CASSQERIAGETGELFF. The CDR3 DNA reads TGTGCCAGCAGCCAAGAACGGATAGCGGGGGAAACCGGGGAGCTGTTTTTT.

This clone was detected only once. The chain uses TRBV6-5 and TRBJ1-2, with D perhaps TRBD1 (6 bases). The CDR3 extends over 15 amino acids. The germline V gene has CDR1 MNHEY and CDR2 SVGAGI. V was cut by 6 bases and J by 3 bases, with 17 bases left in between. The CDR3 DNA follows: TGTGCCAGCAGAAAGGGGGACCGAGGGTACTATGGCTACACCTTC. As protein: CASRKGDRGYYGYTF.

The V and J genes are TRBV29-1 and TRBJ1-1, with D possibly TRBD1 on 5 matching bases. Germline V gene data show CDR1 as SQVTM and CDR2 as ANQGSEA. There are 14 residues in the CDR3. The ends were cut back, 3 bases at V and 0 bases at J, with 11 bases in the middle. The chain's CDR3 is CSVERQTLNTEAFF. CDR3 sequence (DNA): TGCAGCGTTGAGAGACAGACACTGAACACTGAAGCTTTCTTT.

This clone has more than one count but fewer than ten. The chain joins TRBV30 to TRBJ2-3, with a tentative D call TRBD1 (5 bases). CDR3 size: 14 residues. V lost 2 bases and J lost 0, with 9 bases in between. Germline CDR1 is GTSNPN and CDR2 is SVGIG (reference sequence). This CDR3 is CAWSKGFSTDTQYF. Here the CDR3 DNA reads TGTGCCTGGAGTAAGGGGTTTAGCACAGATACGCAGTATTTT.

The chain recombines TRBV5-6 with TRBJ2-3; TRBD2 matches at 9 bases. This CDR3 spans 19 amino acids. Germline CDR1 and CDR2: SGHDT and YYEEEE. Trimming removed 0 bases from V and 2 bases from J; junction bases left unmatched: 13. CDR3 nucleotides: TGTGCCAGCAGCTTGGAGATATCCAGCGGGGGGCCCCCCACAGATACGCAGTATTTT. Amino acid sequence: CASSLEISSGGPPTDTQYF.

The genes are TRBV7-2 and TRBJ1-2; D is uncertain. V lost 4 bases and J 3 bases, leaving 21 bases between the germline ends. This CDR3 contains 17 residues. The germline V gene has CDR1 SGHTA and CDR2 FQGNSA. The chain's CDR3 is CASSSSLARGEDYGYTF. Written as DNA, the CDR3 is TGTGCCAGCAGCTCCTCCCTGGCTCGGGGAGAGGACTATGGCTACACCTTC.

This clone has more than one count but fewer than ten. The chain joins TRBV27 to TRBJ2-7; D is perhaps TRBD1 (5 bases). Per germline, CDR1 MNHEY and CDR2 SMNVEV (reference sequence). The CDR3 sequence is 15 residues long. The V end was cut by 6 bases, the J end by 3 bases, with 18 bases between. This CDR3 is CASSDSHPRYYEQYF. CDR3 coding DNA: TGTGCCAGCAGCGACAGCCACCCCAGGTACTACGAGCAGTACTTC.